Each of the 20 T cell receptor beta chains below was sequenced from the same sample in a study of CXCR3-negative and CXCR3-positive naive CD8 T cells. TRB cDNA was prepared as libraries by UMI-labeled 5' RACE. TCRdb re-called the 5' RACE reads; one entry per CDR3 protein, DNA not given. The sample has 8,000 to 10,000 distinct CDR3 sequences, and its top ten clones hold more than 0.8%. The specimen sequenced was naive CXCR3- CD8+ T cells from blood. As to subset: CD45RO-CCR7+CD27+CD95- naive CD8+ T cells lacking CXCR3 (TNR3-). The source is a human donor in good health. Some clones in this sample may be carry-over from other donors' samples.

This chain joins TRBV19 and TRBJ2-5; lacking DNA, the TRBD1 call made by TCRdb goes unchecked. Germline values: CDR1 LNHDA, CDR2 SQIVND (reference sequence). The CDR3 length is 15 residues. CDR3 region: CASSIGAGAQETQYF.

The chain recombines TRBV11-2 with TRBJ1-2. This CDR3 contains 12 residues. Germline-derived CDR1 and CDR2 are SGHAT and FQNNGV. The CDR3: CASSSVASGYTF.

Considering frequency, this clonotype is medium-sized (0.01 to 0.1%). This sequence joins TRBV9 and TRBJ2-3; with no DNA, the TCRdb D assignment of TRBD2 cannot be verified. Germline V gives CDR1 SGDLS, CDR2 YYNGEE. The CDR3 length is 17 residues. The CDR3 sequence is CASSAQGLAGNTDTQYF.

V gene TRBV27 combines with J gene TRBJ2-4; TCRdb designates TRBD1, a call that cannot be tested without DNA. Germline values: CDR1 MNHEY, CDR2 SMNVEV (reference sequence). The CDR3 extends over 15 amino acids. The CDR3 region is CASSLGGNAKNIQYF.

This clonotype registers medium-sized by frequency. The CDR3 loop reads CSGRLAGANTGELFF. This rearrangement joins TRBV29-1 to TRBJ2-2; TCRdb calls TRBD2, which cannot be checked without DNA. Germline assignment: CDR1 SQVTM and CDR2 ANQGSEA. The CDR3 is 15 residues long.

Considering frequency, this clonotype is medium-sized. This chain's CDR3 is CSAREWTSRDNEQFF. The J gene is TRBJ2-1, the V gene TRBV20-1; TCRdb lists TRBD2, though no DNA is available to test this call. CDR3 length: 15 amino acids. Germline CDR1 reads DFQATT; CDR2 reads SNEGSKA (reference sequence).

By frequency, this clonotype registers medium-sized. The genes are TRBV20-1 and TRBJ2-7; the D call from TCRdb, TRBD1, cannot be confirmed without DNA. Germline CDR1 DFQATT, CDR2 SNEGSKA (reference sequence). The CDR3 spans 15 residues. This chain's CDR3 is CSARGRMIRGHEQYF.

In terms of frequency, this clonotype is medium-sized (0.01 to 0.1%). This sequence joins TRBV4-3 and TRBJ1-1; checking the TCRdb D call of TRBD1 is not possible without DNA. The CDR3 totals 19 residues. In germline, CDR1 is LGHNA, CDR2 YSLEER. The chain's CDR3 is CASSQDMAEWEQGQTEAFF.

The rearrangement links TRBV28 to TRBJ1-1; TCRdb lists TRBD1, though no DNA is available to test this call. The CDR3 sequence is 14 residues long. Germline V gene data show CDR1 as MDHEN and CDR2 as SYDVKM. This CDR3 reads CASSGGTEYTEAFF. The entire variable domain, with the rest obtained from reference TRBV28 and TRBJ1-1, is as follows: DVKVTQSSRYLVKRTGEKVFLECVQDMDHENMFWYRQDPGLGLRLIYFSYDVKMKEKGDIPEGYSVSREKKERFSLILESASTNQTSMYLCASSGGTEYTEAFFGQGTRLTVV.

The chain is built from TRBV28 and TRBJ1-1. Germline CDR1 reads MDHEN; CDR2 reads SYDVKM. The CDR3 extends over 12 amino acids. CDR3 protein: CASSLQHTEAFF.

According to its frequency, this clonotype is medium-sized. This rearrangement joins TRBV2 to TRBJ2-1; without DNA, the TCRdb call of TRBD2 cannot be checked. This CDR3 comprises 17 residues. Germline CDR1 SNHLY, CDR2 FYNNEI. The CDR3 here is CASRGTSGTSSYNEQFF.

The genes are TRBV20-1 and TRBJ2-3; TCRdb's D gene call, TRBD1, goes unchecked for lack of DNA. The CDR3 extends over 16 amino acids. The germline V gene has CDR1 DFQATT and CDR2 SNEGSKA (reference sequence). CDR3 region: CSARPGQMVGLDTQYF.

This chain uses TRBV7-3 with TRBJ1-1; the TCRdb call, TRBD1, lacks DNA for checking. CDR3 length: 18 residues. The germline V gene has CDR1 SGHTA and CDR2 FQGTGA. CDR3 residues: CASSFRTGLVTEKTEAFF.

CDR3: CASSSRGSGLAPTDTQYF. The gene calls are TRBV7-6 and TRBJ2-3; TCRdb names TRBD2, which stays unverified in the absence of DNA. This CDR3 comprises 18 residues. The germline V gene has CDR1 SGHVS and CDR2 FNYEAQ.

This clonotype is medium-sized by frequency. The rearrangement joins TRBV4-3 to TRBJ2-6; the TCRdb call, TRBD1, lacks DNA for checking. This CDR3 region has 18 residues. Germline loops: CDR1 LGHNA, CDR2 YSLEER. The CDR3 loop reads CASSGRDRRNSGANVLTF.

This clonotype is deemed medium-sized by its frequency. The chain recombines TRBV7-3 with TRBJ2-1. The CDR3 runs 13 residues. CDR1 SGHTA and CDR2 FQGTGA come from the germline V gene. The CDR3 spells CASSLDEANEQFF.

The chain is built from TRBV6-1 and TRBJ2-2; TCRdb returns TRBD2, unconfirmable since there is no DNA. In germline, CDR1 is MNHNS, CDR2 SASEGT. The CDR3 is 17 amino acids. This CDR3 reads CASVPLPRSQITGELFF.

This chain links TRBV11-1 with TRBJ2-1; checking the TCRdb D call of TRBD1 is not possible without DNA. The CDR3 covers 17 residues. CDR1 and CDR2 (germline): SGHAT, FQDESV (reference sequence). CDR3 region: CASSLQPGESSYNEQFF.

According to its frequency, this clonotype is medium-sized. Here the CDR3 reads CSARDPEMNTEAFF. This chain connects TRBV20-1 to TRBJ1-1. Germline values: CDR1 DFQATT, CDR2 SNEGSKA (reference sequence). The CDR3 sequence is 14 residues long.

In terms of frequency, this clonotype is medium-sized. The chain carries TRBV7-2 and TRBJ2-1; TCRdb returns TRBD1, unconfirmable since there is no DNA. CDR1 SGHTA and CDR2 FQGNSA come from the germline V gene. This CDR3 is built from 15 residues. CDR3: CASSLRTASYNEQFF. The complete variable domain, with remaining parts taken from reference TRBV7-2 and TRBJ2-1, reads GAGVSQSPSNKVTEKGKDVELRCDPISGHTALYWYRQSLGQGLEFLIYFQGNSAPDKSGLPSDRFSAERTGGSVSTLTIQRTQQEDSAVYLCASSLRTASYNEQFFGPGTRLTVL.